This T cell receptor (beta chain) was obtained from a study of T cells of healthy individuals. Each CDR3 protein gets one entry after TCRdb re-called the 5' RACE reads with MiXCR. This table has around 98,000 distinct CDR3 sequences, roughly a sixth appearing once. The V and J ends lost 3 bases and 4 bases respectively, with 15 bases between them. CDR3 length: 16 residues. Germline CDR1 reads KGHSH; CDR2 reads LQKENI. This clonotype showed up many times. The TCR originated in a human donor in good health. The rearrangement joins TRBV18 to TRBJ1-4, with a weak D call TRBD1 (5 bases). CDR3 DNA: TGTGCCAGCTCACCGAACTTTGACAGCCTTAATGAAAAACTGTTTTTT. Protein: CASSPNFDSLNEKLFF.